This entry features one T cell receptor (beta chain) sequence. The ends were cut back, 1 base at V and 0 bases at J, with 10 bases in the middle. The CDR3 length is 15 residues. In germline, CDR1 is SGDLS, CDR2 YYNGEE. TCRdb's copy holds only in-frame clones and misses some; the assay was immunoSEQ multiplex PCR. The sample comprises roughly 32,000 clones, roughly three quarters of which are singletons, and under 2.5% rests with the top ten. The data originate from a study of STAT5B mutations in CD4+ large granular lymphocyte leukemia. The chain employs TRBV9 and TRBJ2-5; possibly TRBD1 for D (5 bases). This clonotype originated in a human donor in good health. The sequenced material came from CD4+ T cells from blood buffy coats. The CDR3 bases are TGTGCCAGCAGCGTAAGGGCAGGGAACCAAGAGACCCAGTACTTC. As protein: CASSVRAGNQETQYF.